A single TCR beta chain is shown here with its context. The antigen remains undetermined. This CDR3 comprises 11 residues. V was clipped by 6 bases and J by 10 bases; unmatched bases: 5. Germline V gene lookup returns CDR1 MNHEY and CDR2 SVGAGI. The sample comes from a study of OX40 agonist ivuxolimab in advanced cancers. The overall study: Cancers in dose escalation were hepatocellular, melanoma, renal cell and head and neck. Anti-PD-1, anti-PD-L1 or anti-CTLA-4 therapy given earlier was allowed, and around 40% had some. Study outcomes and limitations: At doses 0.1 to 3.0 mg/kg, CD4+ and CD8+ clones expanded.

Sequencing was performed with immunoSEQ multiplex PCR; in TCRdb, only in-frame clones are kept and a portion is missing. The table includes approximately 35,000 clones, about 81% detected once. This TCR was sampled from an adult with an advanced solid tumor such as melanoma, head and neck, liver or kidney cancer. Sequenced material: CD4+ or CD8+ T cells sorted from blood, taken in a trial of the OX40 agonist ivuxolimab. V and J are TRBV6-5 and TRBJ1-2, with 7 bases fitting TRBD1. CDR3 protein: CASRKTGTYTF. The CDR3 DNA sequence: TGTGCCAGCAGAAAGACAGGGACCTACACCTTC.